This is a list of T cell receptor beta chains from one sample in a study of blood T cell repertoires in COVID-19. Here immunoSEQ multiplex PCR was the method, and the copy in TCRdb shows in-frame clones only, minus some. Of tens of thousands of clones in the sample, 76% are singletons; the top ten hold 14% to 15%. The sequencing sample was made of peripheral blood. The receptors derive from a man in his 60s with COVID-19, enrolled during active disease. Each CDR3 is given without its conserved first and last residue. D genes are given only for firm matches.

V gene,D gene,J gene,CDR3 protein
TRBV15,-,TRBJ2-7,ATSRDTGKTKQY
TRBV12-3/TRBV12-4,TRBD1,TRBJ1-1,ASSLRQGTEAF
TRBV7-3,TRBD1,TRBJ2-3,ASSLGQASDTQY
TRBV7-2,-,TRBJ2-1,ASSLGVQEEGEQF
TRBV19,TRBD2,TRBJ2-7,ASSAGLAYEQY
TRBV7-9,-,TRBJ2-2,ASSLEAQRRELF
TRBV12-3/TRBV12-4,-,TRBJ1-1,ASSLFRNTEAF
TRBV30,-,TRBJ1-1,AWSPGGTLTEAF
TRBV18,-,TRBJ1-1,ASSPINRAEAF
TRBV30,-,TRBJ1-2,AWKAHLDYGYT
TRBV7-2,TRBD2,TRBJ2-5,ASSLRGDWWETQY
TRBV5-1,-,TRBJ2-3,ASYHGSGDDTQY
TRBV28,-,TRBJ1-4,ASRYLGSNEKLF
TRBV19,TRBD1,TRBJ1-4,ASSVSDRVAEKLF
TRBV5-1,TRBD1,TRBJ2-5,ASSLAGTGQETQY
TRBV7-9,TRBD1,TRBJ2-2,ASITQTGAGELF
TRBV2,TRBD2,TRBJ2-5,ASIPIRTSGETQY
TRBV10-3,-,TRBJ2-3,AISEQGSTDTQY
TRBV24-1,TRBD1,TRBJ1-5,ATSETGGGQPQH
TRBV6-5,TRBD2,TRBJ2-1,ASSYSAGAHFEQF
TRBV5-4,-,TRBJ2-2,ASSRDSGKNTGELF
TRBV5-5,TRBD1,TRBJ2-3,ASSPGQATDTQY
TRBV19,-,TRBJ2-5,ASSIGRQGQETQY
TRBV21-1,-,TRBJ2-7,ASRGPAGEQY
TRBV7-2,-,TRBJ1-1,ASSYGGGTEAF
TRBV5-4,TRBD1,TRBJ2-3,ASSLPGQRSTDTQY
TRBV23-1,TRBD2,TRBJ2-2,ASSHKTSGRAGELF
TRBV5-5,-,TRBJ1-4,ASTPKATGEKLF
TRBV9,TRBD2,TRBJ2-3,ASGGVSTDTQY
TRBV5-1,-,TRBJ1-2,ASSLDPGGSTGYT
TRBV9,-,TRBJ2-1,ASSEQGNSYNEQF
TRBV2,-,TRBJ2-5,ASSLEGVPQY
TRBV29-1,-,TRBJ1-1,SVRRGTEAF
TRBV11-2,-,TRBJ2-3,ASSPNPSPDTQY
TRBV4-1,-,TRBJ1-1,ASSQDGSAEEAF
TRBV11-2,-,TRBJ2-7,ASSSRGFGEEQY
TRBV2,TRBD2,TRBJ2-7,ASSQTSGGSYEQY
TRBV7-9,TRBD2,TRBJ2-1,ASSLAEGGSVYEQF
TRBV2,-,TRBJ1-1,ASLSGQDTEAF
TRBV6-1,-,TRBJ1-5,ASSGAHLRGNQPQH
TRBV28,-,TRBJ2-2,ASSFLRGRAGELF
TRBV6-2/TRBV6-3,-,TRBJ1-1,ASSYRLNTEAF
TRBV5-5,TRBD1,TRBJ2-7,ASSLRPGQGYEQY
TRBV6-6,TRBD1,TRBJ2-3,ASSQLGTGVADTQY